The 25 T cell receptor beta chains below all came from one sample that was sequenced in a study of blood T cell repertoires in COVID-19. Data came from immunoSEQ multiplex PCR; TCRdb stores just in-frame clones and leaves some out. The table includes about 360,000 clones, approximately 86% detected once. The specimen sequenced was peripheral blood. The source of these receptors is a human donor in a cohort sampled during active COVID-19.

This sequence joins TRBV4-1 and TRBJ2-5; possibly TRBD2 for D (5 bases). The CDR3 runs 15 residues. Looked up from germline, CDR1 is MGHRA and CDR2 is YSYEKL. V was pared by 0 bases and J by 7 bases, with 15 bases between. The CDR3 is CASSQDTGELGTQYF. CDR3 coding DNA: TGCGCCAGCAGCCAAGATACTGGGGAGCTGGGGACCCAGTACTTC.

The chain links TRBV29-1 to TRBJ1-1, with D perhaps matching TRBD1 (6 bases). The V and J ends lost 6 bases and 5 bases respectively, with 19 bases between them. Germline CDR1 SQVTM, CDR2 ANQGSEA. The CDR3 consists of 14 residues. The CDR3 DNA sequence: TGCAGCGTACCCGACAGGCCCCTCGGAACTGAAGCTTTCTTT. This encodes CSVPDRPLGTEAFF.

This chain links TRBV18 with TRBJ2-2; TRBD1 is a possible D gene (7 bases). Germline values: CDR1 KGHSH, CDR2 LQKENI. This CDR3 has 16 residues. Trimming pared 3 bases from V and 5 bases from J, leaving 16 bases between. This CDR3 is CASSPDRAAGTGELFF. CDR3 DNA: TGTGCCAGCTCACCTGACAGGGCCGCGGGGACCGGGGAGCTGTTTTTT. The full variable domain, in which reference TRBV18 and TRBJ2-2 provide the parts outside the CDR3, is NAGVMQNPRHLVRRRGQEARLRCSPMKGHSHVYWYRQLPEEGLKFMVYLQKENIIDESGMPKERFSAEFPKEGPSILRIQQVVRGDSAAYFCASSPDRAAGTGELFFGEGSRLTVL.

The J gene is TRBJ1-1, the V gene TRBV28; the match to TRBD1 covers 8 bases. Trimming at V came to 4 bases and at J to 4 bases, leaving 5 bases not matched to a gene. Germline lookup yields CDR1 MDHEN and CDR2 SYDVKM. The CDR3 runs to 14 residues. CDR3 amino acids: CASSYRQGTTEAFF. The CDR3 nucleotides read TGTGCCAGCAGTTATCGACAGGGGACCACTGAAGCTTTCTTT.

The V call is TRBV6-6, the J call TRBJ1-5, with D perhaps TRBD1 (6 bases). Germline CDR1 reads MNHNY; CDR2 reads SVGAGI (reference sequence). Trimming left V 5 bases short and J 0 bases short, with 11 bases between. This CDR3 comprises 15 residues. This CDR3 is CASSTGSFSNQPQHF. CDR3 coding DNA: TGTGCCAGCAGTACAGGGTCTTTTAGCAATCAGCCCCAGCATTTT.

This sequence joins TRBV7-3 and TRBJ2-1, with D perhaps matching TRBD2 (5 bases). This CDR3 spans 12 amino acids. CDR1 and CDR2 from the germline V gene are SGHTA and FQGTGA. Trimming took off 5 bases at V and 9 bases at J, with 11 bases between the two ends. DNA of the CDR3: TGTGCCAGCAGCCCTTTCGCGGGTGAGCAGTTCTTC. Its protein is CASSPFAGEQFF.

This sequence joins TRBV9 and TRBJ2-1, with a possible D match to TRBD1 (6 bases). This CDR3 has 17 amino acids. V lost 1 base to trimming and J lost 2 bases, with 16 bases between them. Germline values: CDR1 SGDLS, CDR2 YYNGEE. CDR3 residues: CASSVTGRSQPYNEQFF. Here the CDR3 DNA reads TGTGCCAGCAGCGTAACAGGGCGGTCCCAACCCTACAATGAGCAGTTCTTC.

This chain links TRBV18 with TRBJ1-1, with D possibly being TRBD1 (6 bases). The germline gives CDR1 KGHSH, CDR2 LQKENI. The length of the CDR3 is 16 residues. V was cut by 2 bases and J by 4 bases, with 17 bases left in between. CDR3 coding DNA: TGTGCCAGCTCACCAAGGATCGGGGGGCAAGGCACTGAAGCTTTCTTT. Translation: CASSPRIGGQGTEAFF.

The table lists this clone with a few counts. The V gene is TRBV7-8, the J gene TRBJ1-5; tentatively, D is TRBD1 (5 bases). Trimming took off 6 bases at V and 0 bases at J, with 12 bases between the two ends. The CDR3 length is 15 residues. The germline V gene has CDR1 SGHVS and CDR2 FQNEAQ. CDR3 bases: TGTGCCAGCAGGCCCACAGGTAGTAGCAATCAGCCCCAGCATTTT. Protein product: CASRPTGSSNQPQHF. Combining the CDR3 with reference TRBV7-8 and TRBJ1-5 gives the whole variable domain GAGVSQSPRYKVAKRGQDVALRCDPISGHVSLFWYQQALGQGPEFLTYFQNEAQLDKSGLPSDRFFAERPEGSVSTLKIQRTQQEDSAVYLCASRPTGSSNQPQHFGDGTRLSIL.

This chain uses TRBV25-1 with TRBJ2-2; 9 bases match TRBD1. After removal of 0 bases from V and 4 bases from J, the junction contained 9 bases not matched to a gene. The CDR3 runs 18 residues. Germline assignment: CDR1 MGHDK and CDR2 SYGVNS. CDR3 region: CASSEYVTGGEGTGELFF. The CDR3 DNA is TGTGCCAGCAGTGAATATGTTACAGGGGGCGAGGGCACCGGGGAGCTGTTTTTT.

This chain uses TRBV7-8 with TRBJ2-1, with 16 bases lining up with TRBD2. The CDR3 length is 19 residues. Germline V lookup: CDR1 SGHVS, CDR2 FQNEAQ. The ends lost 4 bases at V and 6 bases at J; junction bases unmatched: 12. CDR3 residues: CASSWGLAGGLPGVNEQFF. CDR3 bases: TGTGCCAGCAGCTGGGGACTAGCGGGAGGGCTCCCTGGGGTCAATGAGCAGTTCTTC.

The chain is built from TRBV18 and TRBJ2-2; D gene unclear. Trimming cost V 2 bases and J 1 base, with 11 bases left between them. Germline loops: CDR1 KGHSH, CDR2 LQKENI. The CDR3 contains 16 residues. The CDR3 reads CASSPSTPGNTGELFF. The CDR3 DNA reads TGTGCCAGCTCACCAAGCACTCCGGGGAACACCGGGGAGCTGTTTTTT.

The rearrangement links TRBV6-6 to TRBJ2-7; D unresolved. With 7 bases removed from V and 3 bases from J, the gap between germline ends came to 13 bases. Germline-derived CDR1 and CDR2 are MNHNY and SVGAGI (reference sequence). This CDR3 region has 13 residues. CDR3 in DNA: TGTGCCAGCACCCTCTCCCCGGGCTACGAGCAGTACTTC. This encodes CASTLSPGYEQYF.

V usage is TRBV21-1 and J usage is TRBJ1-2. TRBV21-1 counts as a pseudogene. The CDR3 is 15 amino acids. This CDR3 is CASSQPAGGRYGYTF. Written as DNA, the CDR3 is TGTGCCAGCAGCCAACCCGCCGGGGGACGCTATGGCTACACCTTC.

The chain recombines TRBV4-2 with TRBJ2-3; 8 nucleotides agree with TRBD2. J lost 6 bases, V lost 0 bases, and 5 bases had no gene match. Germline V lookup: CDR1 LGHNA, CDR2 YNFKEQ. The CDR3 loop spans 15 amino acids. The CDR3 is CASSQDRGGRDTQYF. The CDR3 bases are TGTGCCAGCAGCCAAGACCGGGGGGGCCGGGATACGCAGTATTTT.

CDR3 sequence (DNA): TGTGCCAGTAGTGATTTGGACAGGCCCTCTGGGGCCAACGTCCTGACTTTC. This translates into CASSDLDRPSGANVLTF. V usage is TRBV19 and J usage is TRBJ2-6; the match to TRBD1 covers 7 bases. V lost 5 bases and J lost 0; bases outside the gene matches: 7. CDR3 length: 17 amino acids. CDR1 and CDR2 (germline): LNHDA, SQIVND (reference sequence).

The V call is TRBV28, the J call TRBJ2-7; 9 bases line up with TRBD2. With V trimmed by 2 bases and J by 7 bases, 6 bases remained unmatched. In germline, CDR1 is MDHEN, CDR2 SYDVKM. This CDR3 has 14 amino acids. The CDR3 loop reads CASSLAGGVWEQYF. Here the CDR3 DNA reads TGTGCCAGCAGTTTAGCGGGAGGGGTCTGGGAGCAGTACTTC.

The rearrangement joins TRBV15 to TRBJ1-1; TRBD1 matches at 10 bases. The CDR3 contains 14 residues. With V trimmed by 9 bases and J by 3 bases, 7 bases remained unmatched. Germline V lookup: CDR1 LNHNV, CDR2 YYDKDF (reference sequence). The CDR3 region is CATGTGEWDTEAFF. The CDR3 bases are TGTGCCACGGGGACAGGGGAGTGGGACACTGAAGCTTTCTTT.

The chain combines TRBV5-1 with TRBJ2-1; 9 positions agree with TRBD2. Germline V CDR1 and CDR2: SGHRS, YFSETQ. The J segment lost 4 bases and the V segment lost 0 bases, leaving 14 bases of the junction unmatched. CDR3 length: 19 residues. CDR3 residues: CASSLVQVNFLAGYNEQFF. CDR3 DNA: TGCGCCAGCAGCTTGGTTCAGGTTAATTTCCTAGCGGGGTACAATGAGCAGTTCTTC.

The chain carries TRBV7-9 and TRBJ2-2, with 7 bases aligning to TRBD2. The J segment lost 1 base and the V segment lost 5 bases, leaving 7 bases of the junction unmatched. CDR3 length: 16 amino acids. The germline V gene has CDR1 SEHNR and CDR2 FQNEAQ (reference sequence). CDR3 residues: CASSPPGGMNTGELFF. The CDR3 DNA follows: TGTGCCAGCAGCCCCCCGGGGGGTATGAACACCGGGGAGCTGTTTTTT.

The V and J genes are TRBV4-1 and TRBJ2-1, with a weak D call TRBD2 (6 bases). This CDR3 comprises 17 residues. V was pared by 3 bases and J by 0 bases, with 15 bases between. Germline V CDR1 and CDR2: MGHRA, YSYEKL. CDR3 region: CASSQASVYSSYNEQFF. The DNA for the CDR3 is TGCGCCAGCAGCCAGGCTAGCGTCTATAGCTCCTACAATGAGCAGTTCTTC.

This chain uses TRBV9 with TRBJ1-4; no clear D gene. V was shortened by 3 bases and J by 2 bases, with 17 bases between the two germline ends. The V gene's germline CDR1 is SGDLS and CDR2 YYNGEE. The CDR3 extends over 17 amino acids. In DNA, the CDR3 is TGTGCCAGCAGCGGTAGCGCAGGCGATACGACTAATGAAAAACTGTTTTTT. Translating gives CASSGSAGDTTNEKLFF.

The CDR3 protein is CASSFVRAYNEQFF. CDR3 sequence (DNA): TGTGCCAGCAGTTTTGTTAGAGCCTACAATGAGCAGTTCTTC. V and J are TRBV28 and TRBJ2-1, with D unresolved. In germline, CDR1 is MDHEN, CDR2 SYDVKM. V lost 3 bases to trimming and J lost 2 bases, with 8 bases between them. CDR3 length: 14 residues.

The gene calls are TRBV5-1 and TRBJ2-5; TRBD2 aligns across 12 bases. Trimming cost V 0 bases and J 4 bases; bases outside gene matches: 7. This CDR3 has 17 amino acids. CDR1 SGHRS and CDR2 YFSETQ come from the germline V gene. CDR3 sequence (DNA): TGCGCCAGCAGCTTGGGACTAGCGGGAGCGGCCGGAGAGACCCAGTACTTC. Encoded protein: CASSLGLAGAAGETQYF.

The chain is built from TRBV29-1 and TRBJ1-1; D is possibly TRBD1 (6 bases). There are 14 residues in the CDR3. Germline V gene data show CDR1 as SQVTM and CDR2 as ANQGSEA. Trimming took 4 bases from V and 5 from J, leaving 17 bases between them. The chain's CDR3 is CSVGGQRLGTEAFF. The CDR3, as DNA: TGCAGCGTTGGCGGACAGAGGCTGGGGACTGAAGCTTTCTTT.